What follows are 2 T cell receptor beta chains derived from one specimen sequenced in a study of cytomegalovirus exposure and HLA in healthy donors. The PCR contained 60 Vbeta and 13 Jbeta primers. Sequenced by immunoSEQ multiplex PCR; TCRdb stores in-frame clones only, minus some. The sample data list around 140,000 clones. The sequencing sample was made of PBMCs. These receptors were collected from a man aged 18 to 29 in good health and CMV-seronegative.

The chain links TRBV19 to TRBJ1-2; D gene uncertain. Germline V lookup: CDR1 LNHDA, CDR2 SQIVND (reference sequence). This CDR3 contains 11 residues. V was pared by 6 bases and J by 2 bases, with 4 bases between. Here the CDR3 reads CASRQNYGYTF. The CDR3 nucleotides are TGTGCCAGTAGGCAGAACTATGGCTACACCTTC.

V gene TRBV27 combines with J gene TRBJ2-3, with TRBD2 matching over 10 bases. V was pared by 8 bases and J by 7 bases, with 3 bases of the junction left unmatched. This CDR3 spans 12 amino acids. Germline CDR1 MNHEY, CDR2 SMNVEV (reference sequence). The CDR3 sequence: CASGLAVYTQYF. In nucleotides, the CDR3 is TGTGCCAGCGGACTAGCGGTTTATACGCAGTATTTT.